This TCR beta chain is drawn from a study of CD8+ T cells in alopecia areata. The overall study: Treatment of the treated patients consisted of oral tofacitinib, 5 to 10 mg twice daily.

The CDR3 spans 15 residues. Per the germline V gene, CDR1 is MGHRA and CDR2 is YSYEKL. Trimming removed 0 bases from V and 2 bases from J, with 11 bases in between. RNA was extracted and reverse transcribed into cDNA as the sequencing template. The method was immunoSEQ multiplex PCR; TCRdb's version includes in-frame clones alone and lacks a portion of them. The data show around 180,000 clones, roughly 60% seen once. Study-level findings and limits: Greater clonality was observed in lesional scalp samples, especially alopecia totalis/universalis, versus normal scalp. The link between baseline CD8+ expansion and response remains uncertain with one nonresponder.

Points on this clone: Its antigen is currently unknown.

Sample treatment: oral pan-JAK inhibitor, 5-10 mg twice daily. Using a FACSAria, the CD4+ and CD8+ T cells were sorted from the PBMCs. The rearrangement links TRBV4-1 to TRBJ2-7; D is undetermined. Sample: CD4+ T cells sorted from blood, taken at week 24, from a patient treated with tofacitinib. The sequence was obtained from a human donor with alopecia areata. CDR3 in DNA: TGCGCCAGCAGCCAAGAATCCGCGACAACCTACGAGCAGTACTTC. Amino acids: CASSQESATTYEQYF.